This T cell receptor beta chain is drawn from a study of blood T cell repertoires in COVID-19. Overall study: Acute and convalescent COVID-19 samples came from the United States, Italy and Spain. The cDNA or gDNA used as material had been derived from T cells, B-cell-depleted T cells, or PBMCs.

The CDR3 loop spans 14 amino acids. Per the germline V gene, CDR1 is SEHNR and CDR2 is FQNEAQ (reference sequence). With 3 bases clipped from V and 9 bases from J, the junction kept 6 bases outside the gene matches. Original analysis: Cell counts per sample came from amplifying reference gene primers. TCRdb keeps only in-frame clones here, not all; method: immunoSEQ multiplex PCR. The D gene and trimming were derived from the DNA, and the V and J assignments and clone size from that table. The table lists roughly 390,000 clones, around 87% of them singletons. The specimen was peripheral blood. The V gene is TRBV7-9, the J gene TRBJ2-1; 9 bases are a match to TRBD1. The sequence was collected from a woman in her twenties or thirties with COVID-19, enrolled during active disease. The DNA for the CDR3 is TGTGCCAGCAGCTTTGCCGGACAGGGGAGTGAGCAGTTCTTC. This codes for CASSFAGQGSEQFF.